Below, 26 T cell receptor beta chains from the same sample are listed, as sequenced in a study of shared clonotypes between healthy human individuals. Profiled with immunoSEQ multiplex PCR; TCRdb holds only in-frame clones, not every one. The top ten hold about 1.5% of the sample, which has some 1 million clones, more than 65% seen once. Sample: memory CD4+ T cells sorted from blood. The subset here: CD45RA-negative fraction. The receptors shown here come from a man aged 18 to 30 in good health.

CDR3 protein: CSVQGPLGREVQETQYF. DNA for the CDR3: TGCAGCGTCCAGGGGCCATTGGGCAGAGAGGTTCAAGAGACCCAGTACTTC. This rearrangement joins TRBV29-1 to TRBJ2-5, with D perhaps matching TRBD1 (6 bases). Germline V gene sequence: CDR1 SQVTM, CDR2 ANQGSEA. Trimming removed 6 bases from V and 2 bases from J, with 25 bases in between. The CDR3 length is 17 residues.

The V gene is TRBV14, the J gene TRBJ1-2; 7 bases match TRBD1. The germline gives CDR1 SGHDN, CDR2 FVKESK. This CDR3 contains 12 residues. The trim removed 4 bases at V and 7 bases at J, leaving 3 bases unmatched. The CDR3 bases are TGTGCCAGCAGCCGACAGGGAACTGGCTACACCTTC. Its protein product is CASSRQGTGYTF.

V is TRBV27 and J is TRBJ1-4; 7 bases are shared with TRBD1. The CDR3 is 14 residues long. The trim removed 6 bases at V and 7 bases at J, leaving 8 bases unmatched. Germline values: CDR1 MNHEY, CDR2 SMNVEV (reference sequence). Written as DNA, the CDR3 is TGTGCCAGCAGCCCCGGGAGGGGGCCTGAAAAACTGTTTTTT. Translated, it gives CASSPGRGPEKLFF.

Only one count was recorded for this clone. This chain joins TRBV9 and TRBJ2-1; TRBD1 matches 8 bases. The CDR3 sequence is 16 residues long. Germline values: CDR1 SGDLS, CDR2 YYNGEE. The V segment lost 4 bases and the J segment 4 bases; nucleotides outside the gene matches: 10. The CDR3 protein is CASSLSGGEVYNEQFF. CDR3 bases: TGTGCCAGCAGCTTATCAGGGGGCGAGGTTTACAATGAGCAGTTCTTC.

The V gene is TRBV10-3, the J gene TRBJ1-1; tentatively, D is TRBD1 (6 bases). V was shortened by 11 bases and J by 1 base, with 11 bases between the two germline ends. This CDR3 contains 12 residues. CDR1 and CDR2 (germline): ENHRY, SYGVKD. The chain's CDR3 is CASQGRNTEAFF. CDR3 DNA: TGTGCCTCACAGGGACGGAACACTGAAGCTTTCTTT.

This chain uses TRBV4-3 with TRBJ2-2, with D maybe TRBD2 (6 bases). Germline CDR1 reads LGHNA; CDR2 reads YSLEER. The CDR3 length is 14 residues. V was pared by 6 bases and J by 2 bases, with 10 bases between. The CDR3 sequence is CASSMAGNTGELFF. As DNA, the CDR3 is TGCGCCAGCAGTATGGCGGGAAACACCGGGGAGCTGTTTTTT.

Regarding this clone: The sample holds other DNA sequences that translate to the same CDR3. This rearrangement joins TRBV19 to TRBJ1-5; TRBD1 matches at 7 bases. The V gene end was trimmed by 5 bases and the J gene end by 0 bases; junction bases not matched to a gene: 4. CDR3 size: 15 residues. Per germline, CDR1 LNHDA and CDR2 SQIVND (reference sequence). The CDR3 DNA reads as TGTGCCAGTAGTCCACAGGGGATTAGCAATCAGCCCCAGCATTTT. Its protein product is CASSPQGISNQPQHF.

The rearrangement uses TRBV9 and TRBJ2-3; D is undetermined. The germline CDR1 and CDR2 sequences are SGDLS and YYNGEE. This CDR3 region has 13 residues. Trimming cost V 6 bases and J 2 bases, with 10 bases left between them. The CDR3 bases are TGTGCCAGCACCCTAGGGATCACAGATACGCAGTATTTT. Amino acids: CASTLGITDTQYF.

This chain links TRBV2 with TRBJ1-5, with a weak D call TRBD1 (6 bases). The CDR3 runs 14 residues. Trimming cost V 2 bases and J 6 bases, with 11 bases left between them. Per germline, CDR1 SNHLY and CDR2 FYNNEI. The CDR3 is CASSETGYSQPQHF. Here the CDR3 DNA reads TGTGCCAGCAGTGAAACAGGGTATAGTCAGCCCCAGCATTTT. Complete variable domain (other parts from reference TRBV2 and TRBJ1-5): EPEVTQTPSHQVTQMGQEVILRCVPISNHLYFYWYRQILGQKVEFLVSFYNNEISEKSEIFDDQFSVERPDGSNFTLKIRSTKLEDSAMYFCASSETGYSQPQHFGDGTRLSIL.

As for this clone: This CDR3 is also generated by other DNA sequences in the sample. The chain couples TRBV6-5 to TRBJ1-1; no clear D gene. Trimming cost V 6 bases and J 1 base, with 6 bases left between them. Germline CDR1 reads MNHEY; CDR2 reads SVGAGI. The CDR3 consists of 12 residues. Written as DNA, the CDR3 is TGTGCCAGCAGCCCGCGGAACACTGAAGCTTTCTTT. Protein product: CASSPRNTEAFF.

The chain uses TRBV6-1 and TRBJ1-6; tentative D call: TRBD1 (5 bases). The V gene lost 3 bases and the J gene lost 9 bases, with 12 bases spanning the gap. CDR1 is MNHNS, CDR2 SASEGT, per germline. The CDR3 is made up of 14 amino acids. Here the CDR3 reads CASSESRVASPLHF. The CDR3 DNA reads TGTGCCAGCAGTGAGAGCAGGGTGGCTTCACCCCTCCACTTT.

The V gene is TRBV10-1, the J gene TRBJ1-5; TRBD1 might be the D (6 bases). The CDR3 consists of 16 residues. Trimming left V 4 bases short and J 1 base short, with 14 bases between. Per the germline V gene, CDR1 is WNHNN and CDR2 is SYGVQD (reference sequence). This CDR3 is CASSVGGPRSNQPQHF. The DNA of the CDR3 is TGCGCCAGCAGTGTGGGGGGGCCTCGGAGCAATCAGCCCCAGCATTTT.

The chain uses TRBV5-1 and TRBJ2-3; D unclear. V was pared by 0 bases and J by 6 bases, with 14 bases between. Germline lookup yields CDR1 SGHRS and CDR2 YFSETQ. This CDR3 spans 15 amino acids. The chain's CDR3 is CASSLARRIGDTQYF. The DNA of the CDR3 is TGCGCCAGCAGCTTGGCCCGCAGGATAGGCGATACGCAGTATTTT. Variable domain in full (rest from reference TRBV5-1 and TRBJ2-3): KAGVTQTPRYLIKTRGQQVTLSCSPISGHRSVSWYQQTPGQGLQFLFEYFSETQRNKGNFPGRFSGRQFSNSRSEMNVSTLELGDSALYLCASSLARRIGDTQYFGPGTRLTVL.

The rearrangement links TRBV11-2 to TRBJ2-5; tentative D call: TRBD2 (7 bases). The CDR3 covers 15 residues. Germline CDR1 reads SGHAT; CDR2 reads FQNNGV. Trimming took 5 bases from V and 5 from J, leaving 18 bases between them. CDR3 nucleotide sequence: TGTGCCAGCAGCCCCCAGGGCGGGGGCAGGGAGACCCAGTACTTC. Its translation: CASSPQGGGRETQYF.

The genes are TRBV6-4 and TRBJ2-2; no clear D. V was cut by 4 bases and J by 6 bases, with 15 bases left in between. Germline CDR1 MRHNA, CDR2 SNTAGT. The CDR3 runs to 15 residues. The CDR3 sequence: CASSAFGWEAGELFF. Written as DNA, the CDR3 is TGTGCCAGCAGTGCTTTCGGATGGGAAGCCGGGGAGCTGTTTTTT.

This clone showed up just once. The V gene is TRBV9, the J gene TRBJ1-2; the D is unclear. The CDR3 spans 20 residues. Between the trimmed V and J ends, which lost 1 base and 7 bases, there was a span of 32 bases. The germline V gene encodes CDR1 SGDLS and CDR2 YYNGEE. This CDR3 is CASSVYPTGFEGINYVGYTF. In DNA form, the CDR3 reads TGTGCCAGCAGCGTATATCCCACGGGATTTGAGGGTATAAACTATGTTGGCTACACCTTC.

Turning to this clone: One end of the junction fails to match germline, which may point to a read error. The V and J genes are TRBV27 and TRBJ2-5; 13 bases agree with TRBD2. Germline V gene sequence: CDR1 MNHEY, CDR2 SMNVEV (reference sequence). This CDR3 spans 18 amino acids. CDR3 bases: TGTGCCAGCAGTTTATCGGGTAGACTAGCGGGAGGCCAAGAGGCCCAGTACTTC. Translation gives CASSLSGRLAGGQEAQYF.

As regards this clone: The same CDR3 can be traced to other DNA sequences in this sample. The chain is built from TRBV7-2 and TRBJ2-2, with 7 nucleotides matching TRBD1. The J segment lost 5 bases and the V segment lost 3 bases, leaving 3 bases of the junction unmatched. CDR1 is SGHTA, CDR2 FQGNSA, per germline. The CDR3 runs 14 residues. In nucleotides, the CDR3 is TGTGCCAGCAGCTTGAGACAGGGTACCGGGGAGCTGTTTTTT. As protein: CASSLRQGTGELFF. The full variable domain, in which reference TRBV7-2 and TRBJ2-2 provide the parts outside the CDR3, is GAGVSQSPSNKVTEKGKDVELRCDPISGHTALYWYRQSLGQGLEFLIYFQGNSAPDKSGLPSDRFSAERTGGSVSTLTIQRTQQEDSAVYLCASSLRQGTGELFFGEGSRLTVL.

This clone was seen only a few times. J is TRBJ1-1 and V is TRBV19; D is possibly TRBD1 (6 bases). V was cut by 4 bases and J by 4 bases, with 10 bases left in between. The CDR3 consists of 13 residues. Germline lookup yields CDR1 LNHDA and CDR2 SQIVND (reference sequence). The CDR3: CASSSRGGTEAFF. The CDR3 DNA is TGTGCCAGTAGTAGCAGGGGAGGCACTGAAGCTTTCTTT.

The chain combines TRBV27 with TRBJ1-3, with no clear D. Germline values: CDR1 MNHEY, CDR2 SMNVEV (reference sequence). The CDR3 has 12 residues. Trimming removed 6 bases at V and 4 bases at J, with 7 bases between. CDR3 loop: CASSTGGNTIYF. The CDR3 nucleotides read TGTGCCAGCAGCACCGGGGGAAACACCATATATTTT.

CDR3: CASSPGASGNNEQYF. The CDR3 coding sequence is TGTGCCAGCTCACCTGGCGCTAGCGGGAACAACGAGCAGTACTTC. This chain uses TRBV18 with TRBJ2-7, with 9 positions matching TRBD2. Germline V gene data show CDR1 as KGHSH and CDR2 as LQKENI. This CDR3 has 15 amino acids. After removal of 3 bases from V and 5 bases from J, the junction contained 8 bases not matched to a gene.

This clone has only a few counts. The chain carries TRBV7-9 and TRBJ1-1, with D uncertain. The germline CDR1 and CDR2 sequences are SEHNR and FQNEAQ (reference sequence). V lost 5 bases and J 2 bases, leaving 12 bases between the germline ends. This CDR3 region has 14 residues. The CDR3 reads CASSPSKSNTEAFF. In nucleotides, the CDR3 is TGTGCCAGCAGCCCTTCTAAGAGCAACACTGAAGCTTTCTTT.

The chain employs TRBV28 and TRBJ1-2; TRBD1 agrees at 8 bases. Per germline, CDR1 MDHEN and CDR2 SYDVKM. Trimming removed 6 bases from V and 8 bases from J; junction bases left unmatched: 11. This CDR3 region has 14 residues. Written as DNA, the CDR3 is TGTGCCAGCAGCGGCGGACAGGGCCTGCTGGGCTACACCTTC. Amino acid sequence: CASSGGQGLLGYTF.

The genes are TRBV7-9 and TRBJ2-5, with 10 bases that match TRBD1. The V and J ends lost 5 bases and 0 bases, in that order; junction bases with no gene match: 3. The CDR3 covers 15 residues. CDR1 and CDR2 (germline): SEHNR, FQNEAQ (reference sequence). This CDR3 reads CASSPGQGNQETQYF. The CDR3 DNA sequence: TGTGCCAGCAGCCCGGGACAGGGGAACCAAGAGACCCAGTACTTC.

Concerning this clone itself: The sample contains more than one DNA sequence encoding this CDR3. The chain's CDR3 is CASSLAGTGGGSPLHF. In DNA, the CDR3 is TGTGCCAGCAGCTTAGCAGGGACAGGGGGCGGTTCACCCCTCCACTTT. This chain joins TRBV11-2 and TRBJ1-6, with 12 nucleotides matching TRBD1. The CDR3 covers 16 residues. Germline CDR1 is SGHAT and CDR2 is FQNNGV. V was clipped by 1 base and J by 9 bases; unmatched bases: 4.

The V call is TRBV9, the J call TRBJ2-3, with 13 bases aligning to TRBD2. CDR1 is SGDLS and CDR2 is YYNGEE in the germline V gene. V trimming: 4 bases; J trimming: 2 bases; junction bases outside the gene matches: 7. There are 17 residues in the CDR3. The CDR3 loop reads CASSTRTSGGPTDTQYF. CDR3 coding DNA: TGTGCCAGCAGCACCAGGACTAGCGGGGGACCCACAGATACGCAGTATTTT. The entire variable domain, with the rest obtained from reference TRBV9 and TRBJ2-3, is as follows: DSGVTQTPKHLITATGQRVTLRCSPRSGDLSVYWYQQSLDQGLQFLIQYYNGEERAKGNILERFSAQQFPDLHSELNLSSLELGDSALYFCASSTRTSGGPTDTQYFGPGTRLTVL.